The 6 T cell receptor beta chains presented below share a single source sample, sequenced in a study of cytomegalovirus exposure and HLA in healthy donors. Both 60 Vbeta primers and 13 Jbeta primers went into the PCR. The repertoire was sequenced with immunoSEQ multiplex PCR; TCRdb's copy has only in-frame clones and lacks some. The sample lists some 210,000 clones, 75% to 80% occurring once. The sequencing input was PBMCs. Every receptor here comes from a woman in her twenties or thirties in good health and CMV-seropositive.

Only one count was recorded for this clone. DNA of the CDR3: TGTGCCAGCTCACCAGGACTAGCGCAAATTAATGAGCAGTTCTTC. This translates into CASSPGLAQINEQFF. The J gene is TRBJ2-1, the V gene TRBV18, with 9 bases matching TRBD2. This CDR3 contains 15 residues. Trimming at V came to 2 bases and at J to 7 bases, leaving 6 bases not matched to a gene. The germline CDR1 and CDR2 sequences are KGHSH and LQKENI. The complete variable domain, with remaining parts taken from reference TRBV18 and TRBJ2-1, reads NAGVMQNPRHLVRRRGQEARLRCSPMKGHSHVYWYRQLPEEGLKFMVYLQKENIIDESGMPKERFSAEFPKEGPSILRIQQVVRGDSAAYFCASSPGLAQINEQFFGPGTRLTVL.

The chain carries TRBV30 and TRBJ2-7; TRBD1 matches 8 bases. V lost 3 bases, J lost 3 bases, and 4 bases stayed unmatched. Germline V gene lookup returns CDR1 GTSNPN and CDR2 SVGIG (reference sequence). The CDR3 is 13 amino acids. CDR3: CAWSLTGGYEQYF. CDR3 bases: TGTGCCTGGAGCCTAACAGGGGGCTACGAGCAGTACTTC.

CDR3 nucleotide sequence: TGCAGCGCCGGTCGAGCCCGGACAGGGGACTGGTATGGGCAGTTCTTC. This translates into CSAGRARTGDWYGQFF. V gene TRBV29-1 combines with J gene TRBJ2-1; 9 bases match TRBD1. The V gene end was trimmed by 7 bases and the J gene end by 12 bases; junction bases not matched to a gene: 22. Germline V CDR1 and CDR2: SQVTM, ANQGSEA. The CDR3 is 16 residues long.

CDR3 nucleotide sequence: TGTGCCAGCAGCTGGGGCGCCACTGCCCAGTCCTACAATGAGCAGTTCTTC. It yields the protein CASSWGATAQSYNEQFF. The chain is built from TRBV5-4 and TRBJ2-1; weak D call: TRBD1 (5 bases). V lost 3 bases to trimming and J lost 1 base, with 17 bases between them. The CDR3 consists of 17 residues. Looked up from germline, CDR1 is SGHNT and CDR2 is YYREEE (reference sequence).

With regard to this clone: The junction shows a germline mismatch at one end, possibly a read error. The identical CDR3 is also encoded by other nucleotide sequences in the sample. CDR3 nucleotide sequence: TGTGCCAGCAGACGGACACCGAGCTCCTATAATTCGCCCCTCCACTTT. Translated: CASRRTPSSYNSPLHF. This chain uses TRBV2 with TRBJ1-6; D is perhaps TRBD1 (5 bases). CDR3 length: 16 residues. Germline CDR1 and CDR2: SNHLY and FYNNEI.

The count of this clone is one. V usage is TRBV11-2 and J usage is TRBJ2-2, with a tentative D call TRBD2 (6 bases). This CDR3 is built from 14 residues. The germline gives CDR1 SGHAT, CDR2 FQNNGV. Trimming took off 6 bases at V and 4 bases at J, with 12 bases between the two ends. The CDR3 DNA reads as TGTGCCAGCAGTACCGGGAGTCCCACCGGGGAGCTGTTTTTT. Its protein product is CASSTGSPTGELFF.